This TCR beta chain was identified during a study of shared clonotypes between healthy human individuals. Study-wide background: Used for every donor were three CD4 naive, three CD4 memory, two CD8 naive and one CD8 memory plate.

CDR3 length: 15 amino acids. Germline V gene sequence: CDR1 SGHTA, CDR2 FQGNSA. The V and J ends lost 2 bases and 3 bases, in that order; junction bases with no gene match: 6. Naivety among CD8 cells was defined by CD45RO negativity and positive CCR7 selection, thereby excluding terminally differentiated effector memory CD45RA+ cells. Those who donated, Caucasian adults without exception, all lived in Nashville, Tennessee. At a deep level, the assay was run. Clones were sequenced by immunoSEQ multiplex PCR, and TCRdb holds only the in-frame ones, with some missing. The sample records about 820,000 clones, 92% being singletons.

The sequencing input was naive CD8+ T cells sorted from blood. The V call is TRBV7-2, the J call TRBJ2-7, with 8 positions matching TRBD2. The TCR sequence derives from a man aged 25-45 years in good health. CDR3 residues: CASSLTGGRNYEQYF. CDR3 in DNA: TGTGCCAGCAGCTTAACCGGCGGGAGGAACTACGAGCAGTACTTC.